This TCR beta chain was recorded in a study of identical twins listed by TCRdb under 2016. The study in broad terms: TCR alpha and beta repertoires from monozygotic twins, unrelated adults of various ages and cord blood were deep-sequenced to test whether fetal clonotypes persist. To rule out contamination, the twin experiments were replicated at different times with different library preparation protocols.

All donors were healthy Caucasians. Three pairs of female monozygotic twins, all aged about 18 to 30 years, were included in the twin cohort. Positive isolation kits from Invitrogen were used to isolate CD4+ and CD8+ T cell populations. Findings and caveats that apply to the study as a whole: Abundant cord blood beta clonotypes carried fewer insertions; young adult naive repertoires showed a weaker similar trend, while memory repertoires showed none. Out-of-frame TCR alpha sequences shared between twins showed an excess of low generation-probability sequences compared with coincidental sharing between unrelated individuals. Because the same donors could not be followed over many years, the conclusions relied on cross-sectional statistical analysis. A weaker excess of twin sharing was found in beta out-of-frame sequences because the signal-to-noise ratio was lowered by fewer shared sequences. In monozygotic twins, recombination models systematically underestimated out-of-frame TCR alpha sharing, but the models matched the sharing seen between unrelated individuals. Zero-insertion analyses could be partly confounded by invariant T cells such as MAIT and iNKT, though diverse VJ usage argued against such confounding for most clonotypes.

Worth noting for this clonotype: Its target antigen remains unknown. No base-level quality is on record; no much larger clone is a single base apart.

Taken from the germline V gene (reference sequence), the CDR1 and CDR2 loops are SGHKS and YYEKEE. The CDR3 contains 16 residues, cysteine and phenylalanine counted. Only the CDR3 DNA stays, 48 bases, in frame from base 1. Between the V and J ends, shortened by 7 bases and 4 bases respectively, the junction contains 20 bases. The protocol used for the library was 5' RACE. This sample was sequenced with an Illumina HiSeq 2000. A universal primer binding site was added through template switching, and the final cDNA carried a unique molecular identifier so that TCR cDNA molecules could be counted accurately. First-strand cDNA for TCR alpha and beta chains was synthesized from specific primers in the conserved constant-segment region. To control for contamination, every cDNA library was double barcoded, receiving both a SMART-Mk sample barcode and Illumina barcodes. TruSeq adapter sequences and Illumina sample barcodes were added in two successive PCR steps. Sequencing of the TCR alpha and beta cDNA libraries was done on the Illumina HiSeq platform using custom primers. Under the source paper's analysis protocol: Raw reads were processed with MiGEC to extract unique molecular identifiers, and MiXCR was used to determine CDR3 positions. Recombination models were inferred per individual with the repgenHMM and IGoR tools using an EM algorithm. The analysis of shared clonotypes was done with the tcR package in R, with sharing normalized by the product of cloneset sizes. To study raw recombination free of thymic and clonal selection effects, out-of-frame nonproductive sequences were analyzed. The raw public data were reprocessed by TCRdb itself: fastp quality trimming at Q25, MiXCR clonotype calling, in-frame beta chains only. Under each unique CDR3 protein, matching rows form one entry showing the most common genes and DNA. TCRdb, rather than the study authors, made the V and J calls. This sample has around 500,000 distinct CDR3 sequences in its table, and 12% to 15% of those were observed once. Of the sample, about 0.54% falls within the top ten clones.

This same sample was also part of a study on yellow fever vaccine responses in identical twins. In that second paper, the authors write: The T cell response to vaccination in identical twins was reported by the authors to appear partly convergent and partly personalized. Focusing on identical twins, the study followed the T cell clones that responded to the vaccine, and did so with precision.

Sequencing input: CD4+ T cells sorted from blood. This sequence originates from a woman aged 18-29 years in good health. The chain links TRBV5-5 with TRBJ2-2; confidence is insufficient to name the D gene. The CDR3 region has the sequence CASGPGQQWGTGELFF. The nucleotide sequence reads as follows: TGTGCCAGCGGCCCTGGCCAGCAATGGGGCACCGGGGAGCTGTTTTTT. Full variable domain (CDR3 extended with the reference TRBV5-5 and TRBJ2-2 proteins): DAGVTQSPTHLIKTRGQQVTLRCSPISGHKSVSWYQQVLGQGPQFIFQYYEKEERGRGNFPDRFSARQFPNYSSELNVNALLLGDSALYLCASGPGQQWGTGELFFGEGSRLTVL.